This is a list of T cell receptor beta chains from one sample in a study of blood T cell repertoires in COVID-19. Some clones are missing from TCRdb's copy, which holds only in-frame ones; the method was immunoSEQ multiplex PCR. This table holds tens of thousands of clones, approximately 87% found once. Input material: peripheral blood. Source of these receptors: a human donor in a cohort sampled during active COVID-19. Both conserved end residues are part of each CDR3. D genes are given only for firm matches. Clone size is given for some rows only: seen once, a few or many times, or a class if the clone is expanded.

cdr3_aa: CASSTSPNRALHF
cdr3_nt: TGTGCCAGCAGTACATCCCCCAACCGGGCCCTCCACTTT
j_call: TRBJ1-6
clone_size: NA
v_call: TRBV28
d_call: NA

cdr3_aa: CASSLGRDYEQYF
cdr3_nt: TGTGCCAGCAGCTTAGGCAGGGACTACGAGCAGTACTTC
j_call: TRBJ2-7
clone_size: NA
v_call: TRBV7-2
d_call: NA

cdr3_aa: CASSEGTENTDTQYF
cdr3_nt: TGTGCCAGCAGTGAAGGGACAGAGAACACAGATACGCAGTATTTT
j_call: TRBJ2-3
clone_size: NA
v_call: TRBV6-1
d_call: NA

cdr3_aa: CASSLGWDNRYEQYF
cdr3_nt: TGTGCCAGCAGCTTAGGTTGGGACAATCGATACGAGCAGTACTTC
j_call: TRBJ2-7
clone_size: once
v_call: TRBV7-2
d_call: NA

cdr3_aa: CASSQDWSGGSPGELFF
cdr3_nt: TGTGCCAGCAGCCAAGATTGGAGCGGGGGGTCCCCCGGGGAGCTGTTTTTT
j_call: TRBJ2-2
clone_size: NA
v_call: TRBV3-1/TRBV3-2
d_call: TRBD2

cdr3_aa: CASSQTGGISPLHF
cdr3_nt: TGTGCCAGCAGCCAGACAGGGGGCATTTCACCCCTCCACTTT
j_call: TRBJ1-6
clone_size: NA
v_call: TRBV9
d_call: TRBD1

cdr3_aa: CASSLSRTDEKLFF
cdr3_nt: TGTGCCAGCAGTTTATCCCGGACAGATGAAAAACTGTTTTTT
j_call: TRBJ1-4
clone_size: few
v_call: TRBV27
d_call: NA

cdr3_aa: CASSTTDYNEQFF
cdr3_nt: TGTGCCAGCAGTACGACAGATTACAATGAGCAGTTCTTC
j_call: TRBJ2-1
clone_size: NA
v_call: TRBV2
d_call: NA

cdr3_aa: CASSQAWGRETNTEAFF
cdr3_nt: TGTGCCAGCAGCCAAGCTTGGGGAAGGGAGACGAACACTGAAGCTTTCTTT
j_call: TRBJ1-1
clone_size: NA
v_call: TRBV14
d_call: NA

cdr3_aa: CASSHGQGGIGTQYF
cdr3_nt: TGTGCCAGCAGCCACGGACAGGGGGGTATTGGTACGCAGTATTTT
j_call: TRBJ2-3
clone_size: NA
v_call: TRBV3-1/TRBV3-2
d_call: TRBD1

cdr3_aa: CASSQAGNPYEQYF
cdr3_nt: TGTGCCAGCAGCCAAGCGGGTAACCCCTACGAGCAGTACTTC
j_call: TRBJ2-7
clone_size: NA
v_call: TRBV3-1/TRBV3-2
d_call: NA

cdr3_aa: CASSGLAGVRTGELFF
cdr3_nt: TGTGCCAGCAGTGGACTAGCGGGAGTACGGACCGGGGAGCTGTTTTTT
j_call: TRBJ2-2
clone_size: NA
v_call: TRBV2
d_call: TRBD2

cdr3_aa: CASRRTGSPNQPQHF
cdr3_nt: TGTGCCAGCAGAAGGACAGGGTCCCCCAATCAGCCCCAGCATTTT
j_call: TRBJ1-5
clone_size: few
v_call: TRBV2
d_call: TRBD1

cdr3_aa: CASSEAQNSNQPQHF
cdr3_nt: TGTGCCAGCAGTGAGGCCCAGAATAGCAATCAGCCCCAGCATTTT
j_call: TRBJ1-5
clone_size: NA
v_call: TRBV28
d_call: NA

cdr3_aa: CASSPTTSYSTDTQYF
cdr3_nt: TGTGCCAGCAGCCCTACCACTAGCTACAGCACAGATACGCAGTATTTT
j_call: TRBJ2-3
clone_size: few
v_call: TRBV7-9
d_call: NA

cdr3_aa: CASRPGIPPYEQYF
cdr3_nt: TGTGCCAGCAGACCAGGGATTCCCCCCTACGAGCAGTACTTC
j_call: TRBJ2-7
clone_size: once
v_call: TRBV6-5
d_call: NA

cdr3_aa: CASSGGQGNEQYF
cdr3_nt: TGTGCCAGCAGCGGGGGACAGGGAAACGAGCAGTACTTC
j_call: TRBJ2-7
clone_size: NA
v_call: TRBV9
d_call: TRBD1

cdr3_aa: CASSQDPSGELFF
cdr3_nt: TGCGCCAGCAGCCAAGACCCCAGCGGGGAGCTGTTTTTT
j_call: TRBJ2-2
clone_size: NA
v_call: TRBV4-3
d_call: NA

cdr3_aa: CASSYNGFSYEQYF
cdr3_nt: TGTGCCAGCAGTTACAATGGCTTCTCCTACGAGCAGTACTTC
j_call: TRBJ2-7
clone_size: NA
v_call: TRBV6-2/TRBV6-3
d_call: NA

cdr3_aa: CASSLGGLAGDLEQYF
cdr3_nt: TGCGCCAGCAGCTTGGGGGGGCTAGCGGGAGATCTCGAGCAGTACTTC
j_call: TRBJ2-7
clone_size: NA
v_call: TRBV5-1
d_call: TRBD2

cdr3_aa: CASSLTLPAGAEQYF
cdr3_nt: TGCGCCAGCAGCCTAACGTTACCAGCGGGGGCCGAGCAGTACTTC
j_call: TRBJ2-7
clone_size: NA
v_call: TRBV5-1
d_call: TRBD2

cdr3_aa: CASRNPGLAGGPSTDTQYF
cdr3_nt: TGTGCCAGCAGGAACCCGGGACTAGCGGGGGGGCCTAGCACAGATACGCAGTATTTT
j_call: TRBJ2-3
clone_size: NA
v_call: TRBV2
d_call: TRBD2

cdr3_aa: CASSLMSDRGRKGGYTF
cdr3_nt: TGTGCCAGCAGTTTAATGTCGGACAGGGGGAGAAAGGGTGGCTACACCTTC
j_call: TRBJ1-2
clone_size: NA
v_call: TRBV27
d_call: TRBD1

cdr3_aa: CARGGSPLHF
cdr3_nt: TGTGCCAGGGGGGGTTCACCCCTCCACTTT
j_call: TRBJ1-6
clone_size: once
v_call: TRBV6-4
d_call: NA

cdr3_aa: CASSKGGREQFF
cdr3_nt: TGTGCCAGCAGCAAGGGGGGGAGGGAGCAGTTCTTC
j_call: TRBJ2-1
clone_size: NA
v_call: TRBV27
d_call: NA

cdr3_aa: CASKGTGTGPLGYTF
cdr3_nt: TGTGCCAGCAAAGGGACCGGGACAGGTCCCCTTGGCTACACCTTC
j_call: TRBJ1-2
clone_size: NA
v_call: TRBV9
d_call: TRBD1

cdr3_aa: CAWSGQGIEAFF
cdr3_nt: TGTGCCTGGAGTGGACAGGGGATTGAAGCTTTCTTT
j_call: TRBJ1-1
clone_size: NA
v_call: TRBV30
d_call: TRBD1

cdr3_aa: CASSWPSGGIGTEAFF
cdr3_nt: TGTGCCAGCAGTTGGCCGTCAGGGGGAATTGGTACTGAAGCTTTCTTT
j_call: TRBJ1-1
clone_size: once
v_call: TRBV6-2/TRBV6-3
d_call: TRBD1